This TCR beta chain emerged from a study of identical twins. The study's findings and limits: Diverse VJ usage suggested most zero-insertion clonotypes were not invariant T cells.

V trimming: 7 bases; J trimming: 4 bases; junction bases outside the gene matches: 12. Germline V lookup: CDR1 SQVTM, CDR2 ANQGSEA. This CDR3 comprises 14 residues. Comments on this clonotype: Its cognate antigen is unknown.

TCRdb ran MiXCR on the 5' RACE reads and lists one entry per CDR3 protein. The table includes 1.5 million to 2 million distinct CDR3 sequences, about 32% detected once. This TCR was sampled from a newborn girl in good health. Sequenced: cord blood. V gene TRBV29-1 combines with J gene TRBJ2-7; 8 nucleotides agree with TRBD1. The CDR3 coding sequence is TGCAGCGCTATACCCTGGGACAGGCCGTACGAGCAGTACTTC. Translated: CSAIPWDRPYEQYF.